A selection of T cell receptor beta chains follows, all from one sample in a study of identical twins. TCRdb re-called the 5' RACE reads through MiXCR, storing one row per CDR3 protein. The table records more than 1.5 million distinct CDR3 sequences, roughly 35% of them present only once. The sequenced material came from cord blood. The receptors here all came from a newborn girl in good health. Each CDR3 is given with its conserved first and last residue. The D gene is left open where the match is weak. Clone size is not always given. Where it is, it says once, few, many or a class for expanded clones.

v_gene	d_gene	j_gene	abundance	CDR3aa	CDR3nt
TRBV6-1	NA	TRBJ1-2	NA	CASSDRPGTYGYTF	TGTGCCAGCAGCGATCGGCCAGGAACCTATGGCTACACCTTC
TRBV29-1	TRBD1	TRBJ2-3	NA	CSAQGGGRTDTQYF	TGCAGCGCGCAAGGGGGCGGCCGCACAGATACGCAGTATTTT
TRBV12-3/TRBV12-4	NA	TRBJ2-4	many	CASSLATGSYDKNIQYF	TGTGCCAGCAGTTTAGCTACAGGGAGTTATGACAAAAACATTCAGTACTTC
TRBV12-3/TRBV12-4	TRBD2	TRBJ2-1	many	CASSAAEKSGSSYEQFF	TGTGCCAGCAGTGCCGCCGAAAAGAGCGGGAGTTCATATGAGCAGTTCTTC
TRBV25-1	TRBD2	TRBJ2-5	NA	CATGLAGDQETQYF	TGTGCCACTGGACTAGCGGGAGACCAAGAGACCCAGTACTTC
TRBV28	NA	TRBJ2-5	NA	CASSFVFSLEAPIQETQYF	TGTGCCAGCAGTTTCGTGTTTTCCCTGGAAGCCCCTATACAAGAGACCCAGTACTTC
TRBV27	NA	TRBJ2-6	NA	CASRDDGGTGANVLTF	TGTGCCAGCAGGGACGACGGGGGAACTGGGGCCAACGTCCTGACTTTC
TRBV5-1	NA	TRBJ1-2	NA	CASREDSPNYGYTF	TGCGCCAGCAGGGAGGACAGCCCTAACTATGGCTACACCTTC
TRBV20-1	NA	TRBJ2-1	NA	CSAGGGGKAYNEQFF	TGCAGTGCAGGGGGAGGGGGTAAAGCCTACAATGAGCAGTTCTTC
TRBV10-3	NA	TRBJ1-4	NA	CATAEGGGNEKLFF	TGTGCCACAGCGGAGGGAGGTGGGAATGAAAAACTGTTTTTT
TRBV7-2	TRBD2	TRBJ2-7	few	CASSLKGTSDEQYF	TGTGCCAGCAGCTTAAAGGGGACTAGCGACGAGCAGTACTTC
TRBV27	NA	TRBJ1-4	NA	CASSSSDNSTNEKLFF	TGTGCCAGCAGTTCCTCTGACAACTCAACTAATGAAAAACTGTTTTTT
TRBV3-1	TRBD2	TRBJ2-1	NA	CASSHVQAGGNEQFF	TGTGCCAGCAGCCATGTTCAAGCGGGGGGAAACGAGCAGTTCTTC
TRBV28	NA	TRBJ2-2	NA	CASTEETGELFF	TGTGCCAGCACTGAGGAAACCGGGGAGCTGTTTTTT
TRBV20-1	NA	TRBJ2-7	few	CSARGPEMSSYEQYF	TGCAGTGCTAGAGGCCCAGAAATGAGCTCCTACGAGCAGTACTTC
TRBV20-1	NA	TRBJ2-7	once	CSARPSRGYEQYF	TGCAGTGCTAGACCCTCTAGGGGGTACGAGCAGTACTTC
TRBV20-1	NA	TRBJ1-5	few	CSARQGKGQNQPQHF	TGCAGTGCTAGGCAGGGGAAAGGGCAAAATCAGCCCCAGCATTTT
TRBV13	TRBD2	TRBJ2-1	few	CASSLPTSGAHNEQFF	TGTGCCAGCAGCTTACCAACTAGCGGGGCCCACAATGAGCAGTTCTTC
TRBV29-1	NA	TRBJ1-6	few	CSVSSGHNSPLHF	TGCAGCGTTTCTTCGGGGCACAATTCACCCCTCCACTTT
TRBV5-1	NA	TRBJ2-3	few	CASSLGGDIDTQYF	TGCGCCAGCAGCTTGGGAGGGGACATAGATACGCAGTATTTT
TRBV9	NA	TRBJ2-3	many	CASSVSSRSDTQYF	TGTGCCAGCAGCGTCTCCTCTAGGTCAGATACGCAGTATTTT
TRBV7-2	NA	TRBJ1-5	many	CASSIRQGNQPQHF	TGTGCCAGCAGTATCCGACAGGGCAATCAGCCCCAGCATTTT
TRBV25-1	NA	TRBJ2-3	NA	CASSELGRSTDTQYF	TGTGCCAGCAGTGAACTAGGCCGAAGCACAGATACGCAGTATTTT
TRBV24-1	NA	TRBJ2-3	few	CATSDPTRVADTQYF	TGTGCCACCAGTGATCCGACTAGAGTGGCAGATACGCAGTATTTT
TRBV12-3/TRBV12-4	NA	TRBJ2-7	many	CASSFGDTTYEQYF	TGTGCCAGCAGTTTTGGGGACACCACCTACGAGCAGTACTTC
TRBV4-1	NA	TRBJ1-2	few	CASSQVVQGTGGYTF	TGCGCCAGCAGCCAAGTAGTTCAGGGAACGGGGGGCTACACCTTC
TRBV12-3/TRBV12-4	NA	TRBJ1-6	NA	CASRVYNSPLHF	TGTGCCAGCAGGGTGTATAATTCACCCCTCCACTTT
TRBV19	TRBD2	TRBJ2-1	NA	CASSIAGGPYNEQFF	TGCGCCAGCAGTATAGCGGGAGGGCCCTACAATGAGCAGTTCTTC
TRBV20-1	NA	TRBJ2-7	many	CSASTGSYEQYF	TGCAGTGCTAGTACTGGGTCCTACGAGCAGTACTTC
TRBV28	TRBD2	TRBJ2-1	few	CASSSPTSGSSNEQFF	TGTGCCAGCAGTTCCCCGACTAGCGGGAGCAGCAATGAGCAGTTCTTC
TRBV7-2	NA	TRBJ2-3	NA	CASSPTRTLTDTQYF	TGTGCCAGCAGCCCGACCCGGACCCTCACAGATACGCAGTATTTT
TRBV2	TRBD2	TRBJ2-1	NA	CASSDYTGLAGGQFF	TGTGCCAGCAGTGATTACACCGGACTAGCGGGAGGACAGTTCTTC
TRBV19	NA	TRBJ1-5	once	CASTRTASNQPQHF	TGTGCCAGTACGCGGACGGCGAGCAATCAGCCCCAGCATTTT
TRBV20-1	TRBD2	TRBJ2-3	NA	CSARDIRFGGASDTQYF	TGCAGTGCTAGAGATATCCGGTTCGGGGGGGCCTCGGATACGCAGTATTTT
TRBV4-2	TRBD2	TRBJ2-3	NA	CASSETSGSPDTQYF	TGTGCCAGCAGCGAGACTAGCGGGAGTCCAGATACGCAGTATTTT